A single sample is the source of the 30 T cell receptor beta chains below, sequenced in a study of blood T cells in healthy people across ages (dated by TCRdb to the mid-2010s). Library preparation was by 5' RACE. TCRdb lists the instrument as Illumina HiSeq 2500. A second PCR of roughly 7 to 12 cycles was run with a J-beta primer mix and a sample-barcoded 5' primer. TCRdb trimmed public reads at Q25 via fastp, called clones via MiXCR and kept in-frame beta chains. Rows with a matching CDR3 protein are joined into one entry that keeps the most common DNA and genes. This sample has approximately 770,000 distinct CDR3 sequences in its table, and about three fifths of those were observed once. Roughly 22% of the sample is in the top ten clones. The specimen was blood. Receptors were obtained from a man in his thirties or forties in good health.

The V gene is TRBV7-2, the J gene TRBJ2-7; a weak D match, TRBD1 (6 bases). The CDR3 contains 14 residues. Deletions cut 5 bases from V and 2 bases from J, with 13 bases between. Germline CDR1 reads SGHTA; CDR2 reads FQGNSA. DNA of the CDR3: TGTGCCAGCAGCGTAACATGGACAGCCTACGAGCAGTACTTC. Protein product: CASSVTWTAYEQYF. Combining the CDR3 with reference TRBV7-2 and TRBJ2-7 gives the whole variable domain GAGVSQSPSNKVTEKGKDVELRCDPISGHTALYWYRQSLGQGLEFLIYFQGNSAPDKSGLPSDRFSAERTGGSVSTLTIQRTQQEDSAVYLCASSVTWTAYEQYFGPGTRLTVT.

The V gene is TRBV29-1, the J gene TRBJ2-1; D might be TRBD2 (5 bases). V shed 5 bases and J shed 0 bases, with 11 bases lying between them. This CDR3 has 14 residues. Looked up from germline, CDR1 is SQVTM and CDR2 is ANQGSEA. CDR3 loop: CSVPDYYSYNEQFF. The CDR3 DNA is TGCAGCGTTCCAGACTACTACTCCTACAATGAGCAGTTCTTC.

In DNA, the CDR3 is TGTGCCAGCAGCTTAGTAGCGGGGGTGGACTTTTCCTACGAGCAGTACTTC. Translating gives CASSLVAGVDFSYEQYF. The V call is TRBV7-2, the J call TRBJ2-7; 9 bases match TRBD2. The length of the CDR3 is 17 residues. The germline V gene has CDR1 SGHTA and CDR2 FQGNSA. J gave up 1 base and V 1 base, and 8 bases lay outside the gene matches.

The CDR3 nucleotides are TGTGCCAGTAGCGCAGGGGGGGCAACCTACGAGCAGTACTTC. Protein product: CASSAGGATYEQYF. The gene calls are TRBV19 and TRBJ2-7; D tentatively reads TRBD1 or TRBD2 (7 bases each). Trimming shortened V by 6 bases and J by 2 bases, and 14 bases separated the two germline ends. This CDR3 contains 14 residues. The germline V gene encodes CDR1 LNHDA and CDR2 SQIVND (reference sequence).

The V call is TRBV25-1, the J call TRBJ2-4; D possibly matches TRBD1 or TRBD2 (5 bases each). The J call may be mistaken, given a closer DNA end match to TRBJ2-5. This CDR3 comprises 15 residues. Germline CDR1 is MGHDK and CDR2 is SYGVNS. The CDR3 sequence is CASSEQRGPLETQYF. In DNA form, the CDR3 reads TGTGCCAGCAGTGAGCAGAGGGGTCCTCTGGAGACCCAGTACTTC.

The genes are TRBV28 and TRBJ2-7, with TRBD1 as a possible D gene (6 bases). CDR1 MDHEN and CDR2 SYDVKM come from the germline V gene. The CDR3 runs 13 residues. V gave up 8 bases and J gave up 6 bases, with 17 bases separating them. The CDR3 here is CASLGHSDREQYF. The CDR3 bases are TGTGCCAGCCTGGGACACTCGGACCGCGAGCAGTACTTC.

The gene calls are TRBV20-1 and TRBJ1-1; tentative D call: TRBD1 (5 bases). The CDR3 is made up of 13 amino acids. Looked up from germline, CDR1 is DFQATT and CDR2 is SNEGSKA (reference sequence). V was clipped by 1 base and J by 1 base, with 7 bases between them. CDR3 in DNA: TGCAGTGCTAGAGGGGGCACGAACACTGAAGCTTTCTTT. It translates to CSARGGTNTEAFF.

This clonotype was picked up a small number of times. The chain joins TRBV7-2 to TRBJ2-1; D possibly corresponds to TRBD2 (6 bases). Trimming removed 1 base from V and 0 bases from J, with 10 bases in between. Germline CDR1 is SGHTA and CDR2 is FQGNSA. The CDR3 sequence is 16 residues long. DNA for the CDR3: TGTGCCAGCAGCTTAGAACTAGCTGTCTCCTACAATGAGCAGTTCTTC. Translation: CASSLELAVSYNEQFF.

Regarding this clonotype: The conserved phenylalanine or tryptophan normally closing the CDR3 is absent here, so this likely arose from a read error. The CDR3 bases are TGCGCCAGCAGCTGGGGGGACATGATGGGACAAGAGACCCAGTACATC. This sequence encodes CASSWGDMMGQETQYI. This chain joins TRBV5-1 and TRBJ2-5; the D gene could be TRBD1 or TRBD2 (6 bases each). CDR1 is SGHRS, CDR2 YFSETQ, per germline. This CDR3 spans 16 amino acids. Trimming cost V 3 bases and J 2 bases, with 17 bases left between them.

There are many counts of this clonotype. The rearrangement links TRBV7-2 to TRBJ1-2; 8 bases align to TRBD1. The germline V gene has CDR1 SGHTA and CDR2 FQGNSA. Germline trimming cut 5 bases from V and 1 base from J; bases unmatched to any gene: 3. The CDR3 covers 14 residues. The CDR3 spells CASSPGQGNYGYTF. In DNA form, the CDR3 reads TGTGCCAGCAGCCCAGGACAGGGTAACTATGGCTACACCTTC.

The rearrangement links TRBV6-5 to TRBJ2-1; 7 bases match TRBD2. Germline V gene lookup returns CDR1 MNHEY and CDR2 SVGAGI. The CDR3 runs to 18 residues. Trimming at V came to 2 bases and at J to 2 bases, leaving 12 bases not matched to a gene. The CDR3 here is CASSYVEVGLVTYNEQFF. CDR3 nucleotides: TGTGCCAGCAGTTACGTCGAGGTAGGACTAGTTACCTACAATGAGCAGTTCTTC.

The chain joins TRBV20-1 to TRBJ2-3; 8 bases agree with TRBD2. V lost 6 bases to trimming and J lost 1 base; unmatched junction nucleotides: 21. The CDR3 length is 19 residues. CDR1 is DFQATT, CDR2 SNEGSKA, per germline (reference sequence). CDR3 region: CSAGGGGSQNGHRTDTQYF. For the CDR3, the DNA is TGCAGTGCCGGGGGGGGCGGGAGTCAAAATGGGCACCGCACAGATACGCAGTATTTT.

This clonotype appeared a few times. This chain links TRBV7-2 with TRBJ2-7, with 8 bases that match TRBD2. This CDR3 contains 16 residues. J gave up 4 bases and V 5 bases, and 13 bases lay outside the gene matches. Germline CDR1 SGHTA, CDR2 FQGNSA. The CDR3 sequence is CASSHLPAGDIYEQYF. The CDR3 bases are TGTGCCAGCAGCCACCTTCCAGCGGGGGACATATACGAGCAGTACTTC.

The V gene is TRBV7-2, the J gene TRBJ2-5, with no clear D. The CDR3 is 14 amino acids. The V end was cut by 5 bases, the J end by 11 bases, with 21 bases between. Germline V gives CDR1 SGHTA, CDR2 FQGNSA. CDR3 in DNA: TGTGCCAGCAGCCGCGGCTCGACTGACAATGAGCAGTACTTC. Translation gives CASSRGSTDNEQYF.

This clonotype was counted a single time. This chain connects TRBV15 to TRBJ2-7; 7 nucleotides line up with TRBD2. V shed 4 bases and J 7 bases; nucleotides not matched to a gene: 13. This CDR3 region has 15 residues. CDR1 is LNHNV and CDR2 is YYDKDF in the germline V gene (reference sequence). The CDR3 region has the DNA TGTGCCACCAGCAAAGGGACTGGCGGGAGCAATGAGCAGTACTTC. It is translated as CATSKGTGGSNEQYF.

The gene calls are TRBV4-3 and TRBJ2-1; 10 nucleotides match TRBD2. The closer fit of TRBJ2-7 to the DNA end suggests the J call may be wrong. Per germline, CDR1 LGHNA and CDR2 YSLEER. This CDR3 has 17 residues. CDR3 in DNA: TGCGCCAGCAGCCAAGAGCTAGCGGGAGCTCCCTACAATGAGCAGTACTTC. Protein product: CASSQELAGAPYNEQYF.

The CDR3 region is CASSTRDRLPLDTF. CDR3 nucleotides: TGTGCCAGCAGCACTCGGGACAGACTACCTCTCGACACCTTC. The chain joins TRBV13 to TRBJ1-2; 7 nucleotides agree with TRBD1. Per the germline V gene, CDR1 is PRHDT and CDR2 is FYEKMQ (reference sequence). The length of the CDR3 is 14 residues. V shed 5 bases, J shed 12 bases, and the junction held 15 bases outside the gene matches.

The CDR3 loop is CASSYSASGTDTQYF. CDR3 in DNA: TGTGCCAGCAGTTACTCGGCTAGCGGCACAGATACGCAGTATTTT. This chain connects TRBV6-5 to TRBJ2-3, with TRBD2 as a possible D gene (6 bases). This CDR3 has 15 amino acids. CDR1 MNHEY and CDR2 SVGAGI come from the germline V gene. Between the trimmed V and J ends, which lost 0 bases and 1 base, there was a span of 8 bases.

V usage is TRBV10-2 and J usage is TRBJ1-1, with unresolved D. CDR1 and CDR2 (germline): WSHSY, SAAADI. CDR3 length: 13 amino acids. Trimming left V 8 bases short and J 11 bases short, with 21 bases between. The CDR3 spells CASSLTQAGSAFF. DNA of the CDR3: TGCGCCAGCTCATTGACCCAGGCAGGATCGGCTTTCTTT.

The chain joins TRBV9 to TRBJ2-1; a weak D match, TRBD1 (7 bases). Per germline, CDR1 SGDLS and CDR2 YYNGEE. This CDR3 is 16 amino acids long. Trimming removed 3 bases at V and 3 bases at J, with 16 bases between. This CDR3 reads CASSGTTGRYYNEQFF. CDR3 DNA sequence: TGTGCCAGCAGCGGAACGACAGGGAGGTACTACAATGAGCAGTTCTTC.

The rearrangement links TRBV6-1 to TRBJ2-7; perhaps TRBD1 as D (5 bases). In germline, CDR1 is MNHNS, CDR2 SASEGT. The V end lost 3 bases, the J end lost 2 bases, and 11 bases lay between the germline ends. CDR3 length: 14 residues. The chain's CDR3 is CASSDRAGTYEQYF. CDR3 bases: TGTGCCAGCAGTGACAGGGCAGGGACCTACGAGCAGTACTTC.

The chain carries TRBV10-3 and TRBJ2-1; 8 bases are a match to TRBD1. This CDR3 contains 14 residues. The germline V gene encodes CDR1 ENHRY and CDR2 SYGVKD. The J segment lost 5 bases and the V segment lost 11 bases, leaving 11 bases of the junction unmatched. The chain's CDR3 is CAVTGTGGNNEQFF. The CDR3 bases are TGTGCCGTCACCGGGACAGGCGGGAACAATGAGCAGTTCTTC.

This clonotype was seen only once. The CDR3 loop reads CSVEDPQQAYEQYF. The CDR3 region has the DNA TGCAGCGTTGAAGACCCTCAACAGGCGTACGAGCAGTACTTC. This chain connects TRBV29-1 to TRBJ2-7, with D perhaps matching TRBD1 (5 bases). Germline V lookup: CDR1 SQVTM, CDR2 ANQGSEA. Trimming took off 0 bases at V and 4 bases at J, with 13 bases between the two ends. The CDR3 is 14 amino acids.

The chain carries TRBV6-1 and TRBJ2-2; 9 positions match TRBD1. This CDR3 has 17 residues. J gave up 0 bases and V 6 bases, and 8 bases lay outside the gene matches. The germline CDR1 and CDR2 sequences are MNHNS and SASEGT. The CDR3 loop is CASRVTGGWPNTGELFF. The CDR3 DNA follows: TGTGCCAGCAGGGTAACAGGGGGCTGGCCGAACACCGGGGAGCTGTTTTTT.

This chain uses TRBV9 with TRBJ2-1, with 8 bases fitting TRBD2. After removal of 0 bases from V and 6 bases from J, the junction contained 5 bases not matched to a gene. CDR1 and CDR2 from the germline V gene are SGDLS and YYNGEE. This CDR3 region has 15 residues. In DNA, the CDR3 is TGTGCCAGCAGCGTAGTCACTAGCGGTCCCAATGAGCAGTTCTTC. It encodes CASSVVTSGPNEQFF.

V gene TRBV20-1 combines with J gene TRBJ1-2, with 10 bases that match TRBD1. CDR1 and CDR2 from the germline V gene are DFQATT and SNEGSKA (reference sequence). With 3 bases clipped from V and 5 bases from J, the junction kept 9 bases outside the gene matches. This CDR3 contains 15 residues. The CDR3 here is CSASPRQGARYGYTF. The DNA of the CDR3 is TGCAGTGCTAGCCCTCGACAGGGGGCGCGGTATGGCTACACCTTC.

This clonotype was detected only a few times. At one boundary the junction diverges from the germline segment, which might be a read error. The chain uses TRBV29-1 and TRBJ2-1; 8 nucleotides match TRBD2. The CDR3 is 14 residues long. The germline CDR1 and CDR2 sequences are SQVTM and ANQGSEA. CDR3 in DNA: TGCAGCTTTGAAGGGCTAGCGGGTTACAATGAGCAGTTCTTC. As protein: CSFEGLAGYNEQFF.

This clonotype was picked up a small number of times. The rearrangement joins TRBV4-1 to TRBJ2-5, with 7 bases identical to TRBD2. CDR1 is MGHRA and CDR2 is YSYEKL in the germline V gene. Trimming removed 2 bases from V and 1 base from J; junction bases left unmatched: 4. The CDR3 has 15 residues. The CDR3 DNA is TGCGCCAGCAGCCAACAAATAGCGGGCCAAGAGACCCAGTACTTC. Its protein is CASSQQIAGQETQYF.

CDR3 bases: TGTGCCAGCAGCCAAGATCCCCTAGCGGGAGTCTACAATGAGCAGTACTTC. It specifies CASSQDPLAGVYNEQYF. This chain connects TRBV4-2 to TRBJ2-5, with 10 bases lining up with TRBD2. The CDR3 contains 17 residues. The trim removed 0 bases at V and 11 bases at J, leaving 15 bases unmatched. The germline V gene encodes CDR1 LGHNA and CDR2 YNFKEQ.

The gene calls are TRBV28 and TRBJ1-2; no reliable D call. Trimming shortened V by 3 bases and J by 6 bases, and 11 bases separated the two germline ends. CDR1 and CDR2 (germline): MDHEN, SYDVKM. This CDR3 is 13 amino acids long. The CDR3 reads CASSLERANGYTF. The CDR3 DNA follows: TGTGCCAGCAGTTTGGAGAGGGCCAATGGCTACACCTTC.